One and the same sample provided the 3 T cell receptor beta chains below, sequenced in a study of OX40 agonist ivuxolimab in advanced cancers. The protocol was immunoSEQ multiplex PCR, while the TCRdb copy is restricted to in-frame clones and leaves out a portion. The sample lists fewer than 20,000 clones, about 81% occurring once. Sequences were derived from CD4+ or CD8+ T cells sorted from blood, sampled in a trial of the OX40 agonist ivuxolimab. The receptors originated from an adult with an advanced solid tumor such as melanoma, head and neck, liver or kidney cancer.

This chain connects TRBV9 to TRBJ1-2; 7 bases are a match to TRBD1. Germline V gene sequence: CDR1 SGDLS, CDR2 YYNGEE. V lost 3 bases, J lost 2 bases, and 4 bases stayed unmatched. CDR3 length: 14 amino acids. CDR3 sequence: CASSGATGNYGYTF. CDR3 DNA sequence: TGTGCCAGCAGCGGAGCGACAGGGAACTATGGCTACACCTTC.

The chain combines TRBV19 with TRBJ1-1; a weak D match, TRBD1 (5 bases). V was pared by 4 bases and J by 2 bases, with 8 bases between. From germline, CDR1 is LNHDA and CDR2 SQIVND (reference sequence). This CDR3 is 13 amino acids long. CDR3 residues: CASSRGLNTEAFF. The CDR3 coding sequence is TGTGCCAGTAGTAGGGGCCTTAACACTGAAGCTTTCTTT.

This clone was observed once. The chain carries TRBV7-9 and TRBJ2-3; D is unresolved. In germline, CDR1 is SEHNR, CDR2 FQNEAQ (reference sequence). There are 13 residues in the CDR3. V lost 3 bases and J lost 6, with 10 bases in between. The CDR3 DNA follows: TGTGCCAGCAGCTTCCACCTAGGGGATACGCAGTATTTT. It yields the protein CASSFHLGDTQYF. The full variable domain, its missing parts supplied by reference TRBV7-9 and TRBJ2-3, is DTGVSQNPRHKITKRGQNVTFRCDPISEHNRLYWYRQTLGQGPEFLTYFQNEAQLEKSRLLSDRFSAERPKGSFSTLEIQRTEQGDSAMYLCASSFHLGDTQYFGPGTRLTVL.